This TCR beta chain originates from a study of T cell changes during pregnancy in multiple sclerosis (dated by TCRdb to between 2017 and 2020). Broadly, across the study: The study looked at changes in the T cell repertoire across pregnancy in women with multiple sclerosis.

The germline V gene gives CDR1 as SGHRS and CDR2 as YFSETQ. From the cysteine through the phenylalanine, the CDR3 covers 15 amino acids. The entry retains the CDR3 DNA only, 45 bases that are in frame from base 1. Trimmed from V: 0 bases; trimmed from J: 2 bases; junction bases lacking a gene match: 4. The count of this clone is one. Its antigen target is currently unknown. Base qualities are not at hand, and no much larger clone is one base apart. Receptor amplification or capture employed the immunoSEQ multiplex PCR assay. TCRdb retrieved this table from immuneACCESS and kept in-frame rearrangements only. Not all clones are present; in checked studies, unresolved V genes account for under half, and no reason is known for the remainder. Across this sample there are roughly 89,000 clones, with 85% to 95% seen only once. The leading ten clones occupy more than 1.5% of the sample.

The source is a female donor in good health, enrolled as a control in a pregnancy study. The source material was peripheral blood, sampled after pregnancy. Recombination joined TRBV5-1 with TRBJ2-7, and 8 junction bases match TRBD1. This receptor carries the CDR3 CASSLGTGTAYEQYF. DNA sequence: TGCGCCAGCAGCTTGGGGACAGGGACAGCCTACGAGCAGTACTTC.